This TCR beta chain was identified in a study of T cells in Graves' hyperthyroidism and ophthalmopathy. Turning to the study itself: Before any treatment, at initial diagnosis, peripheral blood was collected.

Points from the study as a whole: Blood held most thyroid clonotypes expanded above 0.001 frequency.

This CDR3 region has 16 residues. J was trimmed by 4 bases and V by 5 bases; bases with no gene match: 7. The germline V gene encodes CDR1 MDHEN and CDR2 SYDVKM. This clonotype was detected ten times or more. Its antigen is not known. It was RNA transcripts that yielded the amplified TCR beta CDR3 regions. The primer set for the first-round RT-PCR of the TCR CDR3 was HTBI. From the multiplex PCR reads, TCRdb called clonotypes with MiXCR, one entry per CDR3 protein. The table records approximately 620,000 distinct CDR3 sequences, approximately 16% of them present only once. The study excluded patients with uncontrolled infection, other autoimmune disease, pregnancy or lactation. PBMCs were obtained from about 9 ml fresh peripheral blood.

The V gene is TRBV28, the J gene TRBJ2-3; 12 nucleotides align to TRBD1. The clonotype originates from a woman aged 40 to 55 with Graves' ophthalmopathy. Sample: blood. The CDR3 reads CASSPWDRGPADTQYF. Written as DNA, the CDR3 is TGTGCCAGCAGTCCCTGGGACAGGGGGCCGGCAGATACGCAGTATTTT.